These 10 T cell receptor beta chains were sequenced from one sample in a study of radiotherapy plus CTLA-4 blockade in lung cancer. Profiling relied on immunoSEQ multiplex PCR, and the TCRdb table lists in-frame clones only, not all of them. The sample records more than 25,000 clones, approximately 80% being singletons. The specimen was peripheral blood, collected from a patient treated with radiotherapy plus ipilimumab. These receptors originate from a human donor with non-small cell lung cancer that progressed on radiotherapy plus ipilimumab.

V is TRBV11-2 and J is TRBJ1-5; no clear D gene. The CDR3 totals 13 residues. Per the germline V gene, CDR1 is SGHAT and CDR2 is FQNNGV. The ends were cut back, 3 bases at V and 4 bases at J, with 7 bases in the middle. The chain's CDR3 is CASSFEVNQPQHF. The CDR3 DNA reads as TGTGCCAGCAGCTTTGAAGTAAATCAGCCCCAGCATTTT.

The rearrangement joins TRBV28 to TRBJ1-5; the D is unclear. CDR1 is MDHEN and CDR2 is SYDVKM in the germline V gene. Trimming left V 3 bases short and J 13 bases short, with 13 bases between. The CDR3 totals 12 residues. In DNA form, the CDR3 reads TGTGCCAGCAGTTTCGGGCGGTCCCCACAGCATTTT. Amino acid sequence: CASSFGRSPQHF. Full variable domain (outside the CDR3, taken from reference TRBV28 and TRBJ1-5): DVKVTQSSRYLVKRTGEKVFLECVQDMDHENMFWYRQDPGLGLRLIYFSYDVKMKEKGDIPEGYSVSREKKERFSLILESASTNQTSMYLCASSFGRSPQHFGDGTRLSIL.

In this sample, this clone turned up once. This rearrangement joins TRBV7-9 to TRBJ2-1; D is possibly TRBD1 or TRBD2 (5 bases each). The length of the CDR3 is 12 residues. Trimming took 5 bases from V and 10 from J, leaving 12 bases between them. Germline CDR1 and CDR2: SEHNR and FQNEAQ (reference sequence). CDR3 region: CASSGDGDEQFF. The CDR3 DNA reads TGTGCCAGCAGCGGAGACGGGGACGAGCAGTTCTTC.

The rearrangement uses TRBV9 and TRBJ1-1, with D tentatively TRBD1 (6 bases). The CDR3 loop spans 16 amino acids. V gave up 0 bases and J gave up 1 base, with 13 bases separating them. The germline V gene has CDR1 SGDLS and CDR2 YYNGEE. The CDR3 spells CASSVVSWGANTEAFF. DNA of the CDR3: TGTGCCAGCAGCGTAGTCTCATGGGGGGCGAACACTGAAGCTTTCTTT.

This chain's CDR3 is CASSVGYGRTNEKLFF. CDR3 in DNA: TGTGCCAGCAGCGTGGGTTATGGGAGAACTAATGAAAAACTGTTTTTT. The chain combines TRBV5-6 with TRBJ1-4; D remains unclear. CDR1 SGHDT and CDR2 YYEEEE come from the germline V gene. The CDR3 has 16 residues. The germline V and J ends were trimmed by 4 bases and 1 base, with 14 bases remaining between them.

The CDR3 sequence: CASQRGTEAFF. Written as DNA, the CDR3 is TGTGCCAGCCAGAGGGGCACTGAAGCTTTCTTT. V usage is TRBV6-1 and J usage is TRBJ1-1; TRBD1 might be the D (5 bases). Germline-derived CDR1 and CDR2 are MNHNS and SASEGT. The CDR3 is made up of 11 amino acids. V was trimmed by 8 bases and J by 4 bases, leaving 8 bases between them.

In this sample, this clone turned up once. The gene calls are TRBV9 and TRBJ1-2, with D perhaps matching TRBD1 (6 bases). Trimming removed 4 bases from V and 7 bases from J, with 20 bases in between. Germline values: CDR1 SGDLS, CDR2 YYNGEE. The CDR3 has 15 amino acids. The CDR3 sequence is CASSPRVGGSRGYTF. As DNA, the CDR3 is TGTGCCAGCAGCCCCCGAGTAGGGGGATCCCGTGGCTACACCTTC.

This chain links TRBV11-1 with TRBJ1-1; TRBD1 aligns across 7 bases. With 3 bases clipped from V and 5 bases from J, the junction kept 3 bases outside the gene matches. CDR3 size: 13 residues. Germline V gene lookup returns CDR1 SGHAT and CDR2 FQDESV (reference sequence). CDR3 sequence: CASSFQGDTEAFF. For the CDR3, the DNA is TGTGCCAGCAGCTTTCAGGGGGATACTGAAGCTTTCTTT.

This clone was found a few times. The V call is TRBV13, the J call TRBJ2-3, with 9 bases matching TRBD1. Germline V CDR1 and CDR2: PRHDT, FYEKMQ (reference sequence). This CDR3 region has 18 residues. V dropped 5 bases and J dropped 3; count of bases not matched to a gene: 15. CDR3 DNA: TGTGCCAGCAGCGGCTACAGGGGGCGCGAATCAGGTACAGATACGCAGTATTTT. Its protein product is CASSGYRGRESGTDTQYF.

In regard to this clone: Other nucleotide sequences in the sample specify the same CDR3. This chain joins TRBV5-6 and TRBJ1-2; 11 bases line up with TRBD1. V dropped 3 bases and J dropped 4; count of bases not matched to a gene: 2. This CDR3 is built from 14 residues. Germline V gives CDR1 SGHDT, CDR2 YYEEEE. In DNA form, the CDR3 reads TGTGCCAGCAGCTCCGGGACAGGGGGCTATGGCTACACCTTC. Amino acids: CASSSGTGGYGYTF.